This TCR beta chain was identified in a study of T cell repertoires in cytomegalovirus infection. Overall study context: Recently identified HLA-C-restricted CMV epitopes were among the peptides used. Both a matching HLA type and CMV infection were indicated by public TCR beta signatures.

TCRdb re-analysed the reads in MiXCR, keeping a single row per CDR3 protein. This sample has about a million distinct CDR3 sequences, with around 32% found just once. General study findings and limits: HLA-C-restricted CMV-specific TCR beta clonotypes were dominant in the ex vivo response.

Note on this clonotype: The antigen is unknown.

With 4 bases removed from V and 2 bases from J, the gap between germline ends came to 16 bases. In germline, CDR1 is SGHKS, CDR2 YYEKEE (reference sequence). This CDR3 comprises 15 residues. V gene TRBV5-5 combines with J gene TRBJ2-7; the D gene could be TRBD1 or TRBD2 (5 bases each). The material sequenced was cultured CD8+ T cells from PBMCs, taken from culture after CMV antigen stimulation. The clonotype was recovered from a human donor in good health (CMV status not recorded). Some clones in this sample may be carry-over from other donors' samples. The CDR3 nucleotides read TGTGCCAGCAGCGCCGGGACGGACGGTCCCTACGAGCAGTACGTC. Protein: CASSAGTDGPYEQYV.